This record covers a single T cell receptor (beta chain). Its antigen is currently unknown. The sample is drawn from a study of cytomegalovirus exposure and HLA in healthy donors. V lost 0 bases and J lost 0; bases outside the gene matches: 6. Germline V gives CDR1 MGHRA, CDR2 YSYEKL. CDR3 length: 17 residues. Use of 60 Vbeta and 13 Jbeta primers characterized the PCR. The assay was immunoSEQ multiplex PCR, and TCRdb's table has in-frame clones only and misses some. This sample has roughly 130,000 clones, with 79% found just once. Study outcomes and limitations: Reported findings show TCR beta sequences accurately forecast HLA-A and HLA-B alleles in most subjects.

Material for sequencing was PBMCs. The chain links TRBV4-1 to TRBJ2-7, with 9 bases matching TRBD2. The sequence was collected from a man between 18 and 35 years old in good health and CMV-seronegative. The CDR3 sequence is CASSQDYLAGSSYEQYV. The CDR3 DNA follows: TGCGCCAGCAGCCAAGATTATCTAGCGGGGAGCTCCTACGAGCAGTACGTC.